The next 22 T cell receptor beta chains were all read from a single sample in a study of T cells in localized non-small cell lung cancer. Method: immunoSEQ multiplex PCR; TCRdb's copy keeps in-frame clones and lacks some. The sample lists approximately 28,000 clones, nearly 90% occurring once. This sample comprised peripheral blood mononuclear cells, obtained before any cancer treatment. Every receptor here comes from a woman aged 40 to 75 with stage III lung adenocarcinoma.

The chain uses TRBV4-1 and TRBJ1-5; TRBD1 matches 9 bases. Germline trimming cut 1 base from V and 6 bases from J; bases unmatched to any gene: 4. The germline V gene encodes CDR1 MGHRA and CDR2 YSYEKL. CDR3 size: 15 residues. This CDR3 reads CASSQGGTGSQPQHF. DNA of the CDR3: TGCGCCAGCAGCCAAGGAGGGACAGGGAGTCAGCCCCAGCATTTT.

This clone showed up just a few times. J is TRBJ1-2 and V is TRBV2; D gene unclear. CDR1 SNHLY and CDR2 FYNNEI come from the germline V gene. This CDR3 is built from 12 residues. Trimming shortened V by 1 base and J by 8 bases, and 8 bases separated the two germline ends. This CDR3 is CASSEGKVGYTF. CDR3 DNA sequence: TGTGCCAGCAGTGAAGGGAAGGTGGGCTACACCTTC.

The chain employs TRBV9 and TRBJ2-1, with D perhaps TRBD2 (5 bases). CDR1 and CDR2 from the germline V gene are SGDLS and YYNGEE. This CDR3 has 13 amino acids. Deletions cut 2 bases from V and 8 bases from J, with 11 bases between. CDR3 loop: CASSVGVSHEQFF. The CDR3 coding sequence is TGTGCCAGCAGCGTCGGGGTGAGCCATGAGCAGTTCTTC.

V gene TRBV5-1 combines with J gene TRBJ2-5, with 10 positions matching TRBD2. This CDR3 spans 14 amino acids. CDR1 is SGHRS and CDR2 is YFSETQ in the germline V gene. Unmatched junction bases numbered 0, after V lost 0 bases and J lost 4 bases. The CDR3 spells CASSLGLAGETQYF. The CDR3 DNA reads as TGCGCCAGCAGCTTGGGACTAGCGGGAGAGACCCAGTACTTC.

The chain has TRBV5-1 and TRBJ1-2; no clear D gene. CDR1 SGHRS and CDR2 YFSETQ come from the germline V gene. V was pared by 0 bases and J by 7 bases, with 4 bases between. The CDR3 runs to 11 residues. The CDR3 region has the DNA TGCGCCAGCAGCTTGGAGTCTGGCTACACCTTC. It encodes CASSLESGYTF.

The V call is TRBV11-2, the J call TRBJ2-3, with D possibly being TRBD2 (7 bases). Germline V gene sequence: CDR1 SGHAT, CDR2 FQNNGV. This CDR3 comprises 17 residues. V was clipped by 2 bases and J by 0 bases, with 15 bases between them. Here the CDR3 DNA reads TGTGCCAGCAGCTTAAGCATCGGGGGGCCCAGCACAGATACGCAGTATTTT. The encoded protein is CASSLSIGGPSTDTQYF.

V and J are TRBV29-1 and TRBJ2-7; the D gene is possibly TRBD1 (7 bases). The CDR3 extends over 16 amino acids. V lost 1 base, J lost 4 bases, and 20 bases lay in between. The germline gives CDR1 SQVTM, CDR2 ANQGSEA. The CDR3 bases are TGCAGCGTTGAAGGCCGGCAGGGGGGTCCTCGGTACGAGCAGTACTTC. Protein: CSVEGRQGGPRYEQYF.

In DNA form, the CDR3 reads TGTGCCAGCAGTCCCGTCCGGGGGGACCTCTCCTACTCCTACGAGCAGTACTTC. It encodes CASSPVRGDLSYSYEQYF. This chain connects TRBV27 to TRBJ2-5; 7 bases are a match to TRBD2. The J call is uncertain, as TRBJ2-7 better fits the DNA end. The germline V gene has CDR1 MNHEY and CDR2 SMNVEV (reference sequence). The CDR3 totals 18 residues.

The chain is built from TRBV10-3 and TRBJ1-3; D not resolved. This CDR3 is built from 17 residues. The V and J ends lost 0 bases and 8 bases respectively, with 20 bases between them. Germline CDR1 ENHRY, CDR2 SYGVKD. CDR3 sequence (DNA): TGTGCCATCAGTGAGTCGGGGAGAGGCGGACCCGAGGACACCATATATTTT. This translates into CAISESGRGGPEDTIYF.

This clone was detected once. V is TRBV27 and J is TRBJ1-1; 8 bases are a match to TRBD1. CDR3 length equals 13 residues. Losses at the gene ends were 5 bases for V and 11 bases for J; bases not matched to a gene: 10. Germline lookup yields CDR1 MNHEY and CDR2 SMNVEV (reference sequence). Here the CDR3 DNA reads TGTGCCAGCAGTCCCAGACAGGGGTTGGGTGCTTTCTTT. This gives the protein CASSPRQGLGAFF.

The J gene is TRBJ2-1, the V gene TRBV28; TRBD1 matches 10 bases. This CDR3 is built from 14 residues. Germline values: CDR1 MDHEN, CDR2 SYDVKM. J was trimmed by 9 bases and V by 2 bases; bases with no gene match: 4. CDR3 in amino acids: CASSLGTGVGEQFF. The CDR3 DNA sequence: TGTGCCAGCAGTTTAGGGACAGGGGTCGGTGAGCAGTTCTTC.

This chain uses TRBV19 with TRBJ1-6, with D unresolved. The CDR3 loop spans 12 amino acids. Germline CDR1 reads LNHDA; CDR2 reads SQIVND (reference sequence). Trimming shortened V by 1 base and J by 14 bases, and 9 bases separated the two germline ends. CDR3 DNA: TGTGCCAGTAGTATAGCTGGGCAGACCCTCCACTTT. Protein sequence: CASSIAGQTLHF. The variable domain in full, completed from reference TRBV19 and TRBJ1-6, reads DGGITQSPKYLFRKEGQNVTLSCEQNLNHDAMYWYRQDPGQGLRLIYYSQIVNDFQKGDIAEGYSVSREKKESFPLTVTSAQKNPTAFYLCASSIAGQTLHFGNGTRLTVT.

This sequence joins TRBV19 and TRBJ2-2, with 9 bases aligning to TRBD2. V gave up 6 bases and J gave up 7 bases; unmatched junction bases: 9. From germline, CDR1 is LNHDA and CDR2 SQIVND (reference sequence). This CDR3 region has 15 residues. CDR3 amino acids: CASRTLGLAGGELFF. CDR3 sequence (DNA): TGTGCCAGTAGAACCTTGGGACTAGCTGGCGGGGAGCTGTTTTTT.

V usage is TRBV5-1 and J usage is TRBJ2-7, with D perhaps TRBD1 (6 bases). V was trimmed by 3 bases and J by 5 bases, leaving 9 bases between them. This CDR3 spans 12 amino acids. Per germline, CDR1 SGHRS and CDR2 YFSETQ. Written as DNA, the CDR3 is TGCGCCAGCAGCTCAAACAGGGACGAGCAGTACTTC. It is translated as CASSSNRDEQYF.

The chain recombines TRBV13 with TRBJ2-7; D possibly uses TRBD1 or TRBD2 (6 bases each). The CDR3 spans 15 residues. Germline values: CDR1 PRHDT, CDR2 FYEKMQ (reference sequence). V gave up 5 bases and J gave up 7 bases, with 21 bases separating them. The DNA of the CDR3 is TGTGCCAGCAGCACAAGACTAGAGGGGGTTCTGGAGCAGTACTTC. This translates into CASSTRLEGVLEQYF.

Here the CDR3 DNA reads TGTGCCACCAGCAGAGGGGTGGGCCAGGGCCTCAATGAGCAGTTCTTC. As protein: CATSRGVGQGLNEQFF. The rearrangement uses TRBV15 and TRBJ2-1, with D maybe TRBD1 (5 bases). Per the germline V gene, CDR1 is LNHNV and CDR2 is YYDKDF (reference sequence). Between the trimmed V and J ends, which lost 1 base and 6 bases, there was a span of 16 bases. The CDR3 has 16 amino acids. Full variable domain (rest looked up from reference TRBV15 and TRBJ2-1): DAMVIQNPRYQVTQFGKPVTLSCSQTLNHNVMYWYQQKSSQAPKLLFHYYDKDFNNEADTPDNFQSRRPNTSFCFLDIRSPGLGDTAMYLCATSRGVGQGLNEQFFGPGTRLTVL.

The rearrangement uses TRBV27 and TRBJ1-6; D is perhaps TRBD1 (6 bases). CDR3 length: 16 residues. Trimming took off 0 bases at V and 10 bases at J, with 16 bases between the two ends. Germline V gene sequence: CDR1 MNHEY, CDR2 SMNVEV (reference sequence). The CDR3 loop reads CASSLSAEEGDSPLHF. The CDR3 DNA reads TGTGCCAGCAGTTTATCGGCCGAGGAGGGGGACTCACCCCTCCACTTT.

The chain carries TRBV11-1 and TRBJ2-7; D gene ambiguous. The CDR3 runs to 13 residues. V lost 5 bases and J lost 4, with 12 bases in between. CDR1 and CDR2 (germline): SGHAT, FQDESV (reference sequence). The CDR3 nucleotides are TGTGCCAGCAGCACCCCGGCGCGGTACGAGCAGTACTTC. Translation gives CASSTPARYEQYF.

This rearrangement joins TRBV30 to TRBJ1-1, with 10 bases fitting TRBD1. CDR1 is GTSNPN and CDR2 is SVGIG in the germline V gene (reference sequence). The V gene end was trimmed by 5 bases and the J gene end by 0 bases; junction bases not matched to a gene: 12. The CDR3 spans 17 residues. The CDR3 nucleotides read TGTGCCTGGGCGCAAAGGACAGGGGGATACATGAACACTGAAGCTTTCTTT. Translating gives CAWAQRTGGYMNTEAFF. Complete variable domain (other parts from reference TRBV30 and TRBJ1-1): SQTIHQWPATLVQPVGSPLSLECTVEGTSNPNLYWYRQAAGRGLQLLFYSVGIGQISSEVPQNLSASRPQDRQFILSSKKLLLSDSGFYLCAWAQRTGGYMNTEAFFGQGTRLTVV.

V and J are TRBV11-1 and TRBJ2-5, with TRBD1 matching over 10 bases. With 3 bases clipped from V and 5 bases from J, the junction kept 6 bases outside the gene matches. The length of the CDR3 is 15 residues. Germline CDR1 and CDR2: SGHAT and FQDESV (reference sequence). This CDR3 reads CASSFLGTGVETQYF. DNA for the CDR3: TGTGCCAGCAGCTTTTTGGGGACAGGGGTGGAGACCCAGTACTTC.

This chain connects TRBV6-6 to TRBJ2-2; maybe TRBD2 (6 bases). CDR1 MNHNY and CDR2 SVGAGI come from the germline V gene (reference sequence). CDR3 length equals 15 residues. V was trimmed by 1 base and J by 5 bases, leaving 11 bases between them. The CDR3 DNA follows: TGTGCCAGCAGTTACTTAGCTGCGGGGACCGGGGAGCTGTTTTTT. Amino acid sequence: CASSYLAAGTGELFF.

V gene TRBV9 combines with J gene TRBJ2-7; D gene ambiguous. Trimming cost V 3 bases and J 6 bases, with 19 bases left between them. CDR1 and CDR2 (germline): SGDLS, YYNGEE. The CDR3 is made up of 15 amino acids. CDR3 region: CASSATSVGLVEQYF. CDR3 sequence (DNA): TGTGCCAGCAGCGCCACAAGTGTGGGGTTGGTCGAGCAGTACTTC.